This T cell receptor (beta chain) was observed in a study of graft-versus-host responses after intestinal transplantation. Study-wide background: Once they had received anti-thymocyte globulin induction, all recipients took tacrolimus and steroids for two to three years.

Details on this clone: Its antigen is not known.

From germline, CDR1 is SGHVS and CDR2 FNYEAQ. The length of the CDR3 is 15 residues. Trimming stripped 5 bases from V and 0 bases from J, with 8 bases between. Overall study results and limits: In recipient marrow, GvH clones were found, and some appeared first in ileum or blood. An association linked early post-transplant HvG declines with peak circulating GvH clone levels.

Generated by immunoSEQ multiplex PCR, the TCRdb table keeps only in-frame clones and is missing some. Here the sample spans 70,000 to 95,000 clones, over 85% being singletons. The receptor comes from a human donor who was the organ donor for an intestinal transplant. The starting material was unstimulated CD8+ T cells sorted from spleen or lymph node cells, obtained before transplant. The chain uses TRBV7-6 and TRBJ2-6, with D possibly being TRBD1 (6 bases). The CDR3 bases are TGTGCCAGCAGCAAAGGGGGCTCTGGGGCCAACGTCCTGACTTTC. Amino acid sequence: CASSKGGSGANVLTF.